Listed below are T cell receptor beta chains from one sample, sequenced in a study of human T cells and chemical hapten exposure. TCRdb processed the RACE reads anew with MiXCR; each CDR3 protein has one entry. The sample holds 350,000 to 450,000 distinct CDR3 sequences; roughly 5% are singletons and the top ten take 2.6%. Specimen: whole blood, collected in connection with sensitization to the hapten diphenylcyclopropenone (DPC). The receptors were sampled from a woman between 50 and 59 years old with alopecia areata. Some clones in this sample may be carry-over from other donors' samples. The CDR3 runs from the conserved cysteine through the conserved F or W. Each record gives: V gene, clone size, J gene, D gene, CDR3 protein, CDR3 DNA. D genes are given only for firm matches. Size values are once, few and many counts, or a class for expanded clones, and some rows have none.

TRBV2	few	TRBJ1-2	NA	CASSPQSGTYGYTF	TGTGCCAGCAGTCCCCAGTCGGGGACCTATGGCTACACCTTC
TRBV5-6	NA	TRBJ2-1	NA	CASSLPGLQGEQFF	TGTGCCAGCAGCTTGCCGGGACTACAGGGAGAGCAGTTCTTC
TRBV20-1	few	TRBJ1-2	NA	CTSREGGYTF	TGCACCAGCAGGGAGGGTGGCTACACCTTC
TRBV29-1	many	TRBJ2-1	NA	CSVIRDEQFF	TGCAGCGTTATCCGTGATGAGCAGTTCTTC
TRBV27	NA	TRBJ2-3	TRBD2	CASRTSGRRDTQYF	TGTGCCAGCAGAACTAGCGGGAGACGAGATACGCAGTATTTT
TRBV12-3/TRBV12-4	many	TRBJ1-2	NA	CASSYLGTAINYGYTF	TGTGCCAGCAGCTACCTAGGAACTGCCATTAACTATGGCTACACCTTC
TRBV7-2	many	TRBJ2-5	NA	CASSFRTGQETQYF	TGTGCCAGCAGCTTTCGTACTGGGCAAGAGACCCAGTACTTC
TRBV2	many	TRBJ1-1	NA	CASSEARAAGAEAFF	TGTGCCAGCAGTGAAGCGAGGGCGGCGGGCGCTGAAGCTTTCTTT
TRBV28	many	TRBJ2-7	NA	CASSLLGGGEQYF	TGTGCCAGCAGTTTACTCGGGGGCGGAGAGCAGTACTTC
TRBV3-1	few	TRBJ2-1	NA	CASSQEPRVDEQFF	TGTGCCAGCAGCCAAGAGCCCAGGGTCGATGAGCAGTTCTTC
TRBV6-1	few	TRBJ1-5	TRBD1	CASSLSGQGRPQHF	TGTGCCAGCAGTCTATCCGGACAGGGAAGGCCCCAGCATTTT
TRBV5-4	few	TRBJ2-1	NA	CASSFSGYNNEQFF	TGTGCCAGCAGCTTTTCAGGGTACAACAATGAGCAGTTCTTC
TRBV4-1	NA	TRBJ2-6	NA	CASSQVRAGANVLTF	TGCGCCAGCAGCCAAGTCAGGGCTGGGGCCAACGTCCTGACTTTC
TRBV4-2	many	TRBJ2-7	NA	CASSQDPGGPYEQYF	TGTGCCAGCAGCCAAGACCCCGGGGGCCCCTACGAGCAGTACTTC
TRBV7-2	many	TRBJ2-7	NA	CASSLGFRSYEQYF	TGTGCCAGCAGCTTAGGATTCCGGTCGTACGAGCAGTACTTC
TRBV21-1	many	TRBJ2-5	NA	CASILDRGQETQYF	TGTGCCAGCATCTTGGACAGGGGGCAAGAGACCCAGTACTTC
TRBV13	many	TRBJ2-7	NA	CASSFIDGRRGEQYF	TGTGCCAGCAGCTTTATCGACGGACGGAGGGGGGAGCAGTACTTC
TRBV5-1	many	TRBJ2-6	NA	CASSLSGVGANVLTF	TGCGCCAGCAGCTTGTCCGGGGTCGGGGCCAACGTCCTGACTTTC
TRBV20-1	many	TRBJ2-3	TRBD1	CSVEGQGATDTQYF	TGCAGTGTTGAGGGACAGGGGGCTACAGATACGCAGTATTTT
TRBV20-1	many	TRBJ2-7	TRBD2	CSARDPSGRHYEQYF	TGCAGTGCTAGGGACCCTAGCGGGAGACACTACGAGCAGTACTTC
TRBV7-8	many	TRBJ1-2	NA	CASSSTLYGYTF	TGTGCCAGCAGCTCTACTTTATATGGCTACACCTTC
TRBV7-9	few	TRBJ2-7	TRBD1	CASSLPTGESGEQYF	TGTGCCAGCAGCTTACCCACAGGGGAATCGGGCGAGCAGTACTTC
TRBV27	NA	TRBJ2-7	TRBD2	CASTLRGGYPLEQYF	TGTGCCAGCACCCTACGGGGGGGGTACCCTCTCGAGCAGTACTTC
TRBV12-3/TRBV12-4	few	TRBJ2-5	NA	CASSFSTSTQETQYF	TGTGCCAGCAGTTTCTCCACTAGCACCCAAGAGACCCAGTACTTC
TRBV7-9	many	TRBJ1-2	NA	CASSPGHTFYGYTF	TGTGCCAGCAGTCCGGGACACACCTTCTATGGCTACACCTTC
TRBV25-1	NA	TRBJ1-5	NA	CASSPGGFQPQHF	TGTGCCAGCTCACCTGGGGGGTTCCAGCCCCAGCATTTT
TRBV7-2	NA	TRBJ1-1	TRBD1	CASSFADRATEAFF	TGTGCCAGCAGCTTCGCCGACAGGGCCACTGAAGCTTTCTTT
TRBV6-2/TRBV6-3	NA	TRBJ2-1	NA	CASSFIGDEQFF	TGTGCCAGCAGTTTTATAGGTGATGAGCAGTTCTTC
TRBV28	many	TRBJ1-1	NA	CAAGHWEGGTEAFF	TGTGCCGCAGGTCATTGGGAGGGTGGCACTGAAGCTTTCTTT
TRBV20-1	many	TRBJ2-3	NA	CSARGPRWNTQYF	TGCAGTGCTAGGGGACCCCGATGGAATACGCAGTATTTT
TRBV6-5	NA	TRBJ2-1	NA	CASSSSPYNEQFF	TGTGCCAGCAGCTCCTCTCCGTACAATGAGCAGTTCTTC
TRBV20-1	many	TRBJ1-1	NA	CSAVQGLNTEAFF	TGCAGTGCTGTCCAGGGGTTGAACACTGAAGCTTTCTTT
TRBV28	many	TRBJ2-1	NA	CASSPPGTIMNNEQFF	TGTGCCAGCAGCCCACCCGGGACAATAATGAACAATGAGCAGTTCTTC
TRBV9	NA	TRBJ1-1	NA	CASSVVGRTNTEAFF	TGTGCCAGCAGCGTAGTTGGCAGGACGAACACTGAAGCTTTCTTT
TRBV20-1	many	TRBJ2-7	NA	CSARMAGSYEQYF	TGCAGTGCTAGAATGGCAGGATCCTACGAGCAGTACTTC
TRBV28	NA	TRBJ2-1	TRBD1	CASTLTGSEQFF	TGTGCCAGCACCCTGACAGGGAGCGAGCAGTTCTTC
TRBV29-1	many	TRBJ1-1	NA	CSVASDEAFF	TGCAGCGTTGCCTCCGATGAAGCTTTCTTT
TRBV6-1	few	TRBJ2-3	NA	CASSEDNTQYF	TGTGCCAGCAGTGAGGATAATACGCAGTATTTT
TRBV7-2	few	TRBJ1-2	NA	CASSLGADYGYTF	TGTGCCAGCAGCTTAGGTGCGGACTATGGCTACACCTTC
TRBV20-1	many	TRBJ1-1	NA	CSAVGAGANTEAFF	TGCAGTGCCGTTGGGGCAGGGGCGAACACTGAAGCTTTCTTT
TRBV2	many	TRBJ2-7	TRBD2	CASSSWSGSSYEQYF	TGTGCCAGCAGTTCCTGGAGCGGGAGCTCCTACGAGCAGTACTTC
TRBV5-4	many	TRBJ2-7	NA	CASSLAGNYYEQYF	TGTGCCAGCAGCTTGGCAGGAAACTACTACGAGCAGTACTTC
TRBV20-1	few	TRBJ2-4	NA	CSARDPGVSNIQYF	TGCAGTGCTAGAGATCCGGGGGTTTCAAACATTCAGTACTTC
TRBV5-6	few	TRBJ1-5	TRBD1	CASSLGLTGAQPQHF	TGTGCCAGCAGCTTGGGGTTGACAGGGGCTCAGCCCCAGCATTTT
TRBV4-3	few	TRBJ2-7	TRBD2	CASSQIAGTYEQYF	TGCGCCAGCAGCCAAATAGCGGGGACGTACGAGCAGTACTTC
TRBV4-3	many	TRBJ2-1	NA	CASSLGLQMNNEQFF	TGCGCCAGCAGCCTGGGACTCCAAATGAACAATGAGCAGTTCTTC
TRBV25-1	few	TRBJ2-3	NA	CASSAGSRTDTQYF	TGTGCCAGCAGTGCCGGCTCCCGCACAGATACGCAGTATTTT
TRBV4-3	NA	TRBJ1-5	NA	CASSPQRGQPQHF	TGCGCCAGCAGCCCGCAACGGGGTCAGCCCCAGCATTTT
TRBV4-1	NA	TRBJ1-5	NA	CASSQGYRPNQPQHF	TGCGCCAGCAGCCAAGGGTACAGGCCGAATCAGCCCCAGCATTTT
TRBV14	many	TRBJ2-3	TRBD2	CASSRLAGADTQYF	TGTGCCAGCAGCCGGCTAGCGGGAGCCGATACGCAGTATTTT
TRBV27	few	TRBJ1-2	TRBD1	CASSFQGQFYGYTF	TGTGCCAGCAGTTTCCAGGGACAGTTCTATGGCTACACCTTC
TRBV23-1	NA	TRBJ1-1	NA	CASSHSRRIAEAFF	TGCGCCAGCAGTCACTCTCGGAGGATAGCTGAAGCTTTCTTT
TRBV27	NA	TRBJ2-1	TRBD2	CASSLVRTSRNEQFF	TGTGCCAGCAGTTTAGTCCGGACTAGCCGTAATGAGCAGTTCTTC
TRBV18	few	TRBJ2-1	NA	CASSPRFQALYNEQFF	TGTGCCAGCTCACCACGGTTCCAGGCCCTCTACAATGAGCAGTTCTTC
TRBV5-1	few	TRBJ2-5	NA	CAIPWAGQETQYF	TGCGCCATCCCGTGGGCAGGGCAAGAGACCCAGTACTTC
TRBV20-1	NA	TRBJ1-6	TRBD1	CSAKTGGVDSWGSPLHF	TGCAGTGCTAAGACAGGGGGCGTTGATTCGTGGGGTTCACCCCTCCACTTT
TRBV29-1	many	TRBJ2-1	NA	CSVKSQGNNEQFF	TGCAGCGTTAAAAGCCAGGGAAACAATGAGCAGTTCTTC
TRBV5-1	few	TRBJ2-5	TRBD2	CASSRTSGSIETQYF	TGCGCCAGCAGCCGGACTAGCGGGAGTATTGAGACCCAGTACTTC
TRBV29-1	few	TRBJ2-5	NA	CSVQRPYQETQYF	TGCAGCGTTCAGCGGCCGTACCAAGAGACCCAGTACTTC